The 27 T cell receptor beta chains given below trace back to one sample, sequenced in a study of blood T cell repertoires in COVID-19. Assay: immunoSEQ multiplex PCR; the TCRdb copy retains only in-frame clones and omits some. The data show over 55,000 clones, about 76% seen once. The sequencing input was peripheral blood. These receptor sequences come from a human donor in a cohort sampled during active COVID-19.

This chain joins TRBV20-1 and TRBJ2-1; the match to TRBD2 covers 7 bases. The CDR3 consists of 14 residues. Germline V gene lookup returns CDR1 DFQATT and CDR2 SNEGSKA (reference sequence). Unmatched junction bases numbered 6, after V lost 3 bases and J lost 4 bases. The CDR3 DNA sequence: TGCAGTGCTAGTCGGTCGGGGGGATACAATGAGCAGTTCTTC. Translation: CSASRSGGYNEQFF.

This chain links TRBV5-3 with TRBJ2-7, with a possible D match to TRBD1 (6 bases). TRBV5-3 counts as an open reading frame of uncertain function. Trimming left V 1 base short and J 3 bases short, with 11 bases between. CDR3 length: 14 residues. This CDR3 reads CARSLSDSRYEQYF. The CDR3 nucleotides read TGTGCCAGAAGCTTGTCGGACAGCCGCTACGAGCAGTACTTC.

This clone was found a few times. This rearrangement joins TRBV5-5 to TRBJ1-2; 9 positions match TRBD1. Germline V CDR1 and CDR2: SGHKS, YYEKEE (reference sequence). The ends lost 7 bases at V and 4 bases at J; junction bases unmatched: 8. This CDR3 has 14 amino acids. In DNA form, the CDR3 reads TGTGCCAGCGGATCGGGACAGGGTGCCTATGGCTACACCTTC. This codes for CASGSGQGAYGYTF.

This chain links TRBV10-3 with TRBJ1-5; 7 nucleotides match TRBD1. The CDR3 has 14 amino acids. Per germline, CDR1 ENHRY and CDR2 SYGVKD. V shed 3 bases and J 6 bases; nucleotides not matched to a gene: 5. CDR3 in amino acids: CAISERQGSQPQHF. The CDR3 nucleotides are TGTGCCATCAGTGAAAGACAGGGAAGTCAGCCCCAGCATTTT.

V usage is TRBV6-2 or TRBV6-3 and J usage is TRBJ1-2, with D possibly matching TRBD1 (6 bases). This CDR3 has 14 residues. The germline V and J ends were trimmed by 5 bases and 5 bases, with 15 bases remaining between them. Germline-derived CDR1 and CDR2 are MNHEY and SVGEGT. CDR3 residues: CASSLATGWYGYTF. CDR3 in DNA: TGTGCCAGCAGTCTCGCGACAGGATGGTATGGCTACACCTTC.

The rearrangement joins TRBV28 to TRBJ1-4; the match to TRBD1 covers 12 bases. Trimming at V came to 6 bases and at J to 10 bases, leaving 9 bases not matched to a gene. CDR1 is MDHEN, CDR2 SYDVKM, per germline. This CDR3 is built from 15 residues. The CDR3 DNA reads TGTGCCAGCAGGGCCGCCGGGACAGGGGGCGGAAAACTGTTTTTT. This codes for CASRAAGTGGGKLFF.

The chain carries TRBV5-1 and TRBJ1-1; TRBD1 might be the D (5 bases). The V and J ends lost 0 bases and 1 base respectively, with 13 bases between them. From germline, CDR1 is SGHRS and CDR2 YFSETQ. The CDR3 length is 16 residues. The CDR3, as DNA: TGCGCCAGCAGCTTGGGGGGCCTACAGGCGAACACTGAAGCTTTCTTT. Protein sequence: CASSLGGLQANTEAFF.

The V and J genes are TRBV3-1 (or the pseudogene TRBV3-2) and TRBJ1-1, with D possibly matching TRBD1 (6 bases). Germline CDR1 and CDR2: LGHDT and YNNKEL (reference sequence). V lost 3 bases to trimming and J lost 5 bases, with 10 bases between them. This CDR3 is 13 amino acids long. CDR3 in amino acids: CASSQVQGTEAFF. CDR3 DNA: TGTGCCAGCAGCCAGGTTCAGGGGACTGAAGCTTTCTTT.

V is TRBV28 and J is TRBJ2-4, with a tentative D call TRBD1 (5 bases). The germline CDR1 and CDR2 sequences are MDHEN and SYDVKM. V was shortened by 6 bases and J by 1 base, with 13 bases between the two germline ends. This CDR3 comprises 15 residues. CDR3 amino acids: CASSHTGAAKNIQYF. DNA of the CDR3: TGTGCCAGCAGCCATACTGGGGCTGCCAAAAACATTCAGTACTTC.

The J gene is TRBJ2-5, the V gene TRBV7-2; 8 bases line up with TRBD2. Germline V CDR1 and CDR2: SGHTA, FQGNSA. The CDR3 runs to 14 residues. Trimming cost V 4 bases and J 7 bases; bases outside gene matches: 8. DNA for the CDR3: TGTGCCAGCAGCTCCCGGGAGGGGCGAGCGACCCAGTACTTC. Translating gives CASSSREGRATQYF.

The V gene is TRBV5-1, the J gene TRBJ2-5; D possibly corresponds to TRBD1 (7 bases). Germline V gene lookup returns CDR1 SGHRS and CDR2 YFSETQ. This CDR3 region has 13 residues. Deletions cut 2 bases from V and 5 bases from J, with 10 bases between. The CDR3 here is CASSLSGGETQYF. CDR3 DNA sequence: TGCGCCAGCAGCTTATCAGGGGGGGAGACCCAGTACTTC. Full variable domain (outside the CDR3, taken from reference TRBV5-1 and TRBJ2-5): KAGVTQTPRYLIKTRGQQVTLSCSPISGHRSVSWYQQTPGQGLQFLFEYFSETQRNKGNFPGRFSGRQFSNSRSEMNVSTLELGDSALYLCASSLSGGETQYFGPGTRLLVL.

The chain carries TRBV11-3 and TRBJ2-2, with D perhaps TRBD2 (5 bases). Germline V gene lookup returns CDR1 SGHNT and CDR2 YENEEA. The CDR3 length is 14 residues. Trimming took off 5 bases at V and 6 bases at J, with 13 bases between the two ends. CDR3 nucleotide sequence: TGTGCCAGCAGCCCCCTTTCGGGGTCCGGGGAGCTGTTTTTT. This gives the protein CASSPLSGSGELFF. The complete variable domain, with remaining parts taken from reference TRBV11-3 and TRBJ2-2, reads EAGVVQSPRYKIIEKKQPVAFWCNPISGHNTLYWYLQNLGQGPELLIRYENEEAVDDSQLPKDRFSAERLKGVDSTLKIQPAELGDSAVYLCASSPLSGSGELFFGEGSRLTVL.

This sequence joins TRBV7-9 and TRBJ2-5, with TRBD2 matching over 11 bases. Germline CDR1 is SEHNR and CDR2 is FQNEAQ (reference sequence). V dropped 3 bases and J dropped 5; count of bases not matched to a gene: 8. This CDR3 region has 16 residues. In DNA form, the CDR3 reads TGTGCCAGCAGCTTCCTAGCGGGGGGCTTCGGGGAGACCCAGTACTTC. Protein sequence: CASSFLAGGFGETQYF.

This chain links TRBV28 with TRBJ1-2; a possible D gene is TRBD1 (6 bases). V shed 5 bases and J shed 3 bases, with 16 bases lying between them. The CDR3 covers 15 residues. Germline CDR1 reads MDHEN; CDR2 reads SYDVKM. For the CDR3, the DNA is TGTGCCAGCAGTACGTACAGGGTGTTGGACTATGGCTACACCTTC. Translated: CASSTYRVLDYGYTF.

J is TRBJ1-2 and V is TRBV28, with 7 bases matching TRBD1. The V and J ends lost 1 base and 8 bases, in that order; junction bases with no gene match: 10. There are 15 residues in the CDR3. Per the germline V gene, CDR1 is MDHEN and CDR2 is SYDVKM. CDR3: CASSLSGGGAEGYTF. CDR3 nucleotide sequence: TGTGCCAGCAGTTTATCGGGAGGGGGCGCGGAGGGCTACACCTTC.

The gene calls are TRBV28 and TRBJ1-2, with TRBD1 identical over 7 bases. This CDR3 has 16 amino acids. CDR1 MDHEN and CDR2 SYDVKM come from the germline V gene. V shed 5 bases and J 4 bases; nucleotides not matched to a gene: 13. CDR3 sequence reads: CASSANRGSGGYGYTF. CDR3 nucleotide sequence: TGTGCCAGCAGTGCAAACAGGGGCAGTGGAGGCTATGGCTACACCTTC.

The chain uses TRBV10-1 and TRBJ2-5, with D tentatively TRBD1 (7 bases). The germline gives CDR1 WNHNN, CDR2 SYGVQD (reference sequence). V was trimmed by 4 bases and J by 6 bases, leaving 12 bases between them. This CDR3 spans 13 amino acids. As DNA, the CDR3 is TGCGCCAGCAGTGGACAGGGCGGGAAGACCCAGTACTTC. Its protein product is CASSGQGGKTQYF.

The chain is built from TRBV9 and TRBJ1-4; no firm D call. V shed 1 base and J shed 3 bases, with 13 bases lying between them. CDR3 length: 16 residues. Germline V lookup: CDR1 SGDLS, CDR2 YYNGEE. CDR3 sequence: CASSVSPTEPNEKLFF. The CDR3 nucleotides are TGTGCCAGCAGCGTAAGTCCCACAGAGCCTAATGAAAAACTGTTTTTT. Full variable domain (missing parts from reference TRBV9 and TRBJ1-4): DSGVTQTPKHLITATGQRVTLRCSPRSGDLSVYWYQQSLDQGLQFLIQYYNGEERAKGNILERFSAQQFPDLHSELNLSSLELGDSALYFCASSVSPTEPNEKLFFGSGTQLSVL.

The chain has TRBV9 and TRBJ1-6; unclear D gene. CDR1 is SGDLS, CDR2 YYNGEE, per germline. The CDR3 length is 15 residues. V lost 1 base, J lost 5 bases, and 10 bases lay in between. CDR3 DNA sequence: TGTGCCAGCAGCGTATCGGGTCTTAATAATTCACCCCTCCACTTT. This sequence encodes CASSVSGLNNSPLHF.

This chain joins TRBV5-6 and TRBJ2-3; 7 bases are shared with TRBD1. The CDR3 is 13 amino acids. Germline V CDR1 and CDR2: SGHDT, YYEEEE. After removal of 2 bases from V and 8 bases from J, the junction contained 5 bases not matched to a gene. Here the CDR3 DNA reads TGTGCCAGCAGCTTAGAGACAGGGAGTACGCAGTATTTT. Translated: CASSLETGSTQYF.

The chain uses TRBV19 and TRBJ2-6, with D possibly being TRBD2 (7 bases). Germline loops: CDR1 LNHDA, CDR2 SQIVND (reference sequence). V lost 5 bases, J lost 0 bases, and 11 bases lay in between. The CDR3 loop spans 16 amino acids. This chain's CDR3 is CASSWRGGSGANVLTF. In DNA form, the CDR3 reads TGTGCCAGTAGTTGGAGGGGGGGCTCTGGGGCCAACGTCCTGACTTTC.

The rearrangement joins TRBV19 to TRBJ2-7, with 11 positions matching TRBD1. Germline values: CDR1 LNHDA, CDR2 SQIVND (reference sequence). The CDR3 contains 15 residues. The J segment lost 3 bases and the V segment lost 4 bases, leaving 5 bases of the junction unmatched. The CDR3: CASSTGTGGHYEQYF. The CDR3 region has the DNA TGTGCCAGTAGTACCGGGACAGGGGGTCACTACGAGCAGTACTTC.

The CDR3 region is CASSPGTGGNEQYF. The CDR3 coding sequence is TGTGCCAGCAGTCCTGGGACAGGGGGCAACGAGCAGTACTTC. V and J are TRBV6-6 and TRBJ2-7, with TRBD1 matching 12 bases. The germline V gene encodes CDR1 MNHNY and CDR2 SVGAGI (reference sequence). J was trimmed by 5 bases and V by 5 bases; bases with no gene match: 4. The CDR3 loop spans 14 amino acids.

This chain links TRBV4-3 with TRBJ2-2; possibly TRBD1 for D (7 bases). Trimming stripped 1 base from V and 5 bases from J, with 14 bases between. Per the germline V gene, CDR1 is LGHNA and CDR2 is YSLEER. The CDR3 consists of 16 residues. The CDR3 loop is CASSQVQAGGTGELFF. CDR3 nucleotide sequence: TGCGCCAGCAGCCAAGTTCAGGCAGGGGGGACCGGGGAGCTGTTTTTT.

This clone was found once. The CDR3 protein is CASSILAGDEQYF. In nucleotides, the CDR3 is TGTGCCAGTAGTATACTAGCGGGAGACGAGCAGTACTTC. This chain uses TRBV19 with TRBJ2-7; 10 bases align to TRBD2. The J segment lost 5 bases and the V segment lost 2 bases, leaving 0 bases of the junction unmatched. The CDR3 consists of 13 residues. Germline assignment: CDR1 LNHDA and CDR2 SQIVND (reference sequence).

The V gene is TRBV2, the J gene TRBJ1-2; D might be TRBD1 (6 bases). Germline assignment: CDR1 SNHLY and CDR2 FYNNEI. The CDR3 covers 12 residues. The V end was cut by 8 bases, the J end by 6 bases, with 13 bases between. As DNA, the CDR3 is TGTGCCAGCTCAGCCAGGGGTAATGGCTACACCTTC. This gives the protein CASSARGNGYTF.

The gene calls are TRBV6-6 and TRBJ2-1; TRBD1 matches at 9 bases. CDR3 size: 15 residues. With V trimmed by 6 bases and J by 8 bases, 11 bases remained unmatched. CDR1 MNHNY and CDR2 SVGAGI come from the germline V gene (reference sequence). The chain's CDR3 is CASSSNDRGWDEQFF. The CDR3, as DNA: TGTGCCAGCAGCTCTAATGACAGGGGGTGGGATGAGCAGTTCTTC.